The clone carrying this T cell receptor (beta chain) has just a few counts. These data come from a study of T-cell reconstitution after alpha-beta-depleted transplantation in children. The TCRbeta library incorporated unique molecular identifiers. TCRdb reprocessed the PCR reads with MiXCR, giving one entry per CDR3 protein. In the table there are approximately 130,000 distinct CDR3 sequences, 9.5% to 10% of which are singletons. CDR1 and CDR2 from the germline V gene are DFQATT and SNEGSKA (reference sequence). This CDR3 region has 15 residues. The V gene end was trimmed by 1 base and the J gene end by 6 bases; junction bases not matched to a gene: 9.

This receptor was taken from a girl under three years old who had a stem cell transplant for combined immunodeficiency, so the T cells may come from the graft donor. Specimen: PBMCs, mostly from graft donor cells, collected 180 days after TCRalphabeta/CD19-depleted stem cell transplant. The rearrangement uses TRBV20-1 and TRBJ2-7, with TRBD1 matching over 10 bases. The CDR3 DNA reads TGCAGTGCTAGAGTGGGACAGGGGACATCTAGCGAGCAGTACTTC. Its protein is CSARVGQGTSSEQYF.